This T cell receptor (beta chain) comes out of a study of shared T cell receptors in the human thymus. Method: immunoSEQ multiplex PCR; TCRdb's copy keeps in-frame clones and lacks some. This table holds about 660,000 clones, around 87% found once. The data also belong to a second study, concerning human thymus T cells. From that report: From resections taken during corrective heart surgery, the thymus tissue was obtained. In thymic and blood repertoires alike, V and J usage looked biased.

The TCR comes from a boy under three years old with a congenital heart defect. The material sequenced was thymocytes.

CDR3 protein: CASSLEEKNTEAFF. CDR3 nucleotides: TGCGCCAGCAGCTTGGAAGAGAAGAACACTGAAGCTTTCTTT. This rearrangement joins TRBV5-1 to TRBJ1-1; no clear D gene. The CDR3 runs 14 residues. V shed 0 bases and J shed 1 base, with 7 bases lying between them. Germline V lookup: CDR1 SGHRS, CDR2 YFSETQ.